The source of this TCR beta chain is a study of blood T cell repertoires in COVID-19. Study at large: PBMCs, B-cell-depleted T cells, or T cells provided the cDNA or gDNA that made up the material.

Ten or more counts support this clone. Per the germline V gene, CDR1 is MNHEY and CDR2 is SMNVEV (reference sequence). The V and J ends lost 8 bases and 6 bases respectively, with 11 bases between them. This CDR3 contains 13 residues. Per the original methods: Quantification of nucleated cells was approximated via reference gene primer amplification. Data came from immunoSEQ multiplex PCR; TCRdb stores just in-frame clones and leaves some out. V, J and clone size are those of that table, while D and trimming were read from the DNA. The profile shows 150,000 to 250,000 clones, around 90% of them singletons. Recruits, aged about 18 to 100 years, lived in around 24 US areas.

This clonotype was obtained from a woman aged 25-40 years who had recovered from COVID-19. Sequencing was performed on PBMCs or T cells enriched from blood (not recorded which). V is TRBV27 and J is TRBJ1-6; D is undetermined. CDR3: CASGESLNSPLHF. CDR3 DNA: TGTGCCAGCGGGGAGAGTCTTAATTCACCCCTCCACTTT.